This T cell receptor (beta chain) originates from a study of tumour-infiltrating T cells in Burkitt lymphoma. Study as a whole: Patients covered every epidemiological subtype of Burkitt lymphoma.

Here immunoSEQ multiplex PCR was the method, and the copy in TCRdb shows in-frame clones only, minus some. Of 2,000 to 2,500 clones in the sample, over 12% were seen once. Comment on this clone: Its ends do not fully match the called genes, so a read error is possible.

Germline V gene lookup returns CDR1 LNHDA and CDR2 SQIVND (reference sequence). CDR3 size: 13 residues. This sequence joins TRBV19 and TRBJ1-6; 10 bases are a match to TRBD1. The source is a human donor with relapsed Burkitt lymphoma. The sample consisted of tumor tissue from a relapse. CDR3 in amino acids: CASMTGGSSPLHF. DNA for the CDR3: TGTGCCAGTATGACAGGGGGCTCTTCACCCCTCCATTTT.